Following are 8 T cell receptor beta chains from one sample sequenced in a study of CD8+ T cells in alopecia areata. Noted treatment: oral pan-JAK inhibitor, 5-10 mg twice daily. TCR sequencing used cDNA made by reverse transcription of extracted RNA. Method: immunoSEQ multiplex PCR; TCRdb's copy keeps in-frame clones and lacks some. Of over 100,000 clones detected, more than 40% appear once; the ten largest clones hold 0.46%. The sequencing used CD4+ T cells sorted from blood, collected at week 4, from a patient treated with tofacitinib. The source is a human donor with alopecia areata.

This clone appeared once. This chain connects TRBV29-1 to TRBJ1-3; no reliable D call. Germline lookup yields CDR1 SQVTM and CDR2 ANQGSEA. This CDR3 is 14 amino acids long. Trimming stripped 5 bases from V and 0 bases from J, with 11 bases between. CDR3 sequence reads: CSVRAAASGNTIYF. In DNA form, the CDR3 reads TGCAGCGTTCGGGCAGCAGCCTCTGGAAACACCATATATTTT.

V is TRBV7-2 and J is TRBJ2-3, with D uncertain. Germline values: CDR1 SGHTA, CDR2 FQGNSA. V lost 5 bases, J lost 2 bases, and 11 bases lay in between. The CDR3 totals 14 residues. CDR3 residues: CASSRVSLTDTQYF. The CDR3 nucleotides read TGTGCCAGCAGCAGGGTTAGCCTCACAGATACGCAGTATTTT.

The chain couples TRBV4-1 to TRBJ1-2, with D perhaps matching TRBD1 (6 bases). Germline CDR1 and CDR2: MGHRA and YSYEKL. Trimming left V 2 bases short and J 3 bases short, with 13 bases between. This CDR3 contains 15 residues. The CDR3 nucleotides are TGCGCCAGCAGCCAAATTACGGGGGGCGACTATGGCTACACCTTC. It codes for CASSQITGGDYGYTF.

This chain connects TRBV29-1 to TRBJ2-7; TRBD2 agrees at 14 bases. Germline V CDR1 and CDR2: SQVTM, ANQGSEA. CDR3 size: 14 residues. V trimming: 2 bases; J trimming: 7 bases; junction bases outside the gene matches: 4. The CDR3: CSVERLAGGGEQYF. The CDR3 DNA sequence: TGCAGCGTTGAAAGACTAGCGGGAGGGGGTGAGCAGTACTTC.

This clone was seen only a few times. J is TRBJ1-1 and V is TRBV29-1; 7 nucleotides line up with TRBD1. After removal of 3 bases from V and 11 bases from J, the junction contained 9 bases not matched to a gene. CDR1 SQVTM and CDR2 ANQGSEA come from the germline V gene. CDR3 length: 12 amino acids. The CDR3 DNA is TGCAGCGTTGACGATCGCAGGGGGGAGGCTTTCTTT. It translates to CSVDDRRGEAFF.

The chain has TRBV27 and TRBJ1-6; the D gene is possibly TRBD1 (6 bases). Germline V gene lookup returns CDR1 MNHEY and CDR2 SMNVEV (reference sequence). This CDR3 is 15 amino acids long. V was clipped by 4 bases and J by 9 bases, with 16 bases between them. Here the CDR3 DNA reads TGTGCCAGCAGTTCCCCCTACAGGGCCGGTTCACCCCTCCACTTT. This codes for CASSSPYRAGSPLHF.

This clone was recorded only once. This chain connects TRBV28 to TRBJ2-5; D might be TRBD1 or TRBD2, each matching 6 bases. V lost 5 bases and J lost 5, with 18 bases in between. The CDR3 sequence is 15 residues long. Germline-derived CDR1 and CDR2 are MDHEN and SYDVKM. CDR3 in amino acids: CASSATRRGRETQYF. The DNA of the CDR3 is TGTGCCAGCAGTGCCACCCGTCGGGGGCGGGAGACCCAGTACTTC.

The V call is TRBV19, the J call TRBJ1-5, with D possibly matching TRBD1 (5 bases). The germline V gene has CDR1 LNHDA and CDR2 SQIVND (reference sequence). The CDR3 contains 16 residues. V lost 4 bases and J lost 4, with 17 bases in between. DNA of the CDR3: TGTGCCAGTAGTAGAGCCGGGACCCCGGGAAATCAGCCCCAGCATTTT. Protein sequence: CASSRAGTPGNQPQHF.